This T cell receptor (beta chain) derives from a study of T cells in Graves' hyperthyroidism and ophthalmopathy. Study as a whole: Peripheral blood was acquired at first diagnosis, ahead of any therapy whatsoever.

Uncontrolled infection, other autoimmune disease, pregnancy or lactation led to exclusion. The sample holds many counts of this clonotype. Its antigen is not known. Germline V gene lookup returns CDR1 LNHDA and CDR2 SQIVND (reference sequence). With 4 bases removed from V and 10 bases from J, the gap between germline ends came to 19 bases. The CDR3 is 14 residues long. Regarding the study as a whole: Ophthalmopathy got predicted by the model a median approximately 6 months before its onset. The blood repertoire included most of the expanded thyroid clonotypes above 0.001.

Template material for amplifying TCR beta CDR3 regions consisted of RNA transcripts. RT-PCR in the first round (using the HTBI primer set) targeted the TCR CDR3. One entry per CDR3 protein results from TCRdb running MiXCR on the multiplex PCR reads. Of approximately 690,000 distinct CDR3 sequences listed, more than 12% are singletons. Material for sequencing was blood. J is TRBJ1-1 and V is TRBV19, with unresolved D. The clonotype originates from a woman in her 50s with Graves' ophthalmopathy. The CDR3 region is CASSNGIGLRRAFF. CDR3 nucleotides: TGTGCCAGTAGTAACGGGATCGGGCTCCGAAGAGCTTTCTTT.